The 5 T cell receptor beta chains listed next were all sequenced from one sample in a study of blood T cell repertoires in COVID-19. Clones were sequenced by immunoSEQ multiplex PCR, and TCRdb holds only the in-frame ones, with some missing. The table has about 140,000 clones, roughly 90% seen once. The sample was peripheral blood. The receptor source for this set is a man aged 60 to 75 with active or convalescent COVID-19.

V usage is TRBV7-9 and J usage is TRBJ2-1, with D unclear. The CDR3 is 11 amino acids. Looked up from germline, CDR1 is SEHNR and CDR2 is FQNEAQ (reference sequence). Between the trimmed V and J ends, which lost 3 bases and 6 bases, there was a span of 3 bases. The CDR3: CASSFINEQFF. The CDR3 bases are TGTGCCAGCAGCTTCATCAATGAGCAGTTCTTC.

This clone appeared once. The chain couples TRBV15 to TRBJ2-3, with a possible D match to TRBD1 (6 bases). The germline V gene encodes CDR1 LNHNV and CDR2 YYDKDF (reference sequence). The length of the CDR3 is 15 residues. V dropped 0 bases and J dropped 0 bases, with 7 bases sitting between them. The CDR3 region has the DNA TGTGCCACCAGCAGAGAGGGGGCAAGCACAGATACGCAGTATTTT. It encodes CATSREGASTDTQYF.

The chain is built from TRBV7-9 and TRBJ1-6; possibly TRBD1 for D (5 bases). This CDR3 region has 15 residues. Germline values: CDR1 SEHNR, CDR2 FQNEAQ (reference sequence). Trimming stripped 3 bases from V and 2 bases from J, with 8 bases between. The CDR3 region has the DNA TGTGCCAGCAGCTTGGGGGGGGCCTATAATTCACCCCTCCACTTT. This translates into CASSLGGAYNSPLHF.

This clone was observed a single time. V is TRBV5-4 and J is TRBJ2-7; tentative D call: TRBD2 (5 bases). CDR3 length: 16 amino acids. V dropped 5 bases and J dropped 6 bases, with 24 bases sitting between them. The germline gives CDR1 SGHNT, CDR2 YYREEE (reference sequence). The DNA for the CDR3 is TGTGCCAGCAGTCAAGGCCGGGGAACTGCATCGGGCGAGCAGTACTTC. Residues: CASSQGRGTASGEQYF.

V is TRBV12-3 or TRBV12-4 and J is TRBJ2-2; weak D call: TRBD1 (5 bases). The germline V and J ends were trimmed by 8 bases and 6 bases, with 10 bases remaining between them. The CDR3 runs 12 residues. The CDR3 bases are TGTGCCAGCGTTATGGGGCCCGGGGAGCTGTTTTTT. This translates into CASVMGPGELFF.